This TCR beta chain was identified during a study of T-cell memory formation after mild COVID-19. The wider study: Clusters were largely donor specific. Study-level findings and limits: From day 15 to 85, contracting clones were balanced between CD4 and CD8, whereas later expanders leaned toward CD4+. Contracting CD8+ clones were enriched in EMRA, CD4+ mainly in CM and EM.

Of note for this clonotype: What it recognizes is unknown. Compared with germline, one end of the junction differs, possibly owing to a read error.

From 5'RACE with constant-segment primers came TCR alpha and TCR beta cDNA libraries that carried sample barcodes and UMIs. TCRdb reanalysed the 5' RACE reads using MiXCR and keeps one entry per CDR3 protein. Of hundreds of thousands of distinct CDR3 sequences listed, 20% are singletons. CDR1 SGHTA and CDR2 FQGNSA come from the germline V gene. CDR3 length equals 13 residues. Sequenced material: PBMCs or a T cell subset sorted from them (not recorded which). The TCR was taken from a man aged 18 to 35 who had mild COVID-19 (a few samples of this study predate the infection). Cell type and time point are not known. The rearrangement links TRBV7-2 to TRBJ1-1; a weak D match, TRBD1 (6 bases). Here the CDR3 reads CASSLTGDTEALF. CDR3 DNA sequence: TGTGCCAGCAGCTTAACGGGGGACACTGAAGCTTTATTT.